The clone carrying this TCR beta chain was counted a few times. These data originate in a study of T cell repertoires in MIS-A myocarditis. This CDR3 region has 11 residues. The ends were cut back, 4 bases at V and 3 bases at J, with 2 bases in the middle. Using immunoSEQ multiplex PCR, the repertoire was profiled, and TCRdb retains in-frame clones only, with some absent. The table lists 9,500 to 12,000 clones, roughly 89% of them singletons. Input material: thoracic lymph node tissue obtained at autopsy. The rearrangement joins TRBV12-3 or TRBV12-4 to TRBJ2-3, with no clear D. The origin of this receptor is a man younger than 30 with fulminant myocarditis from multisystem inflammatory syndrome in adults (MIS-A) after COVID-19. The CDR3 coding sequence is TGTGCCAGCAGTTGGACAGATACGCAGTATTTT. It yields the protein CASSWTDTQYF.